The entry that follows covers one T cell receptor (beta chain) sequence. Its antigen specificity is not known. No base quality values were provided; no much bigger clone lies one nucleotide off. The CDR3 has 12 amino acids, counting the end cysteine and phenylalanine. Only the CDR3 DNA stays, 36 bases, in frame from base 1. V is shortened by 2 bases, J by 3 bases, and the region joining them spans 5 bases. For CDR1 and CDR2, the germline V gene lists LGHNA and YNFKEQ. The record originates from a study of response to subunit inactivated influenza vaccine (dated by TCRdb to 2017 to 2018). Describing the broader study: Deep quantitative T cell receptor repertoire profiling was used in the study to track responses to a trivalent subunit inactivated influenza vaccine.

Broad study findings and their caveats: It was suggested by the authors that each seasonal influenza vaccination may recruit only a limited number of new T cells.

Library creation used RT-PCR. TCRdb lists the instrument as Illumina HiSeq 2500. TCRdb reworked the public reads: Q25 trimming with fastp, MiXCR clone assembly, productive beta chains retained. Each entry is one CDR3 protein sequence, shown with its most common DNA and genes. The sample records approximately 290,000 distinct CDR3 sequences, about 20% of which are singletons. The top ten hold around 10% of the sample. This receptor chain uses TRBV4-2 and TRBJ2-7, with an unclear D gene assignment. The clonotype originates from a man between 50 and 70 years old who received an inactivated influenza vaccine. Donor details come from another sample of the same person, matched by shared clones. The sequenced sample was PBMCs from blood, obtained approximately 20 months after vaccination. The bases are TGTGCCAGCAGCCAAAGCGACTACGAGCAGTACTTC. The resulting protein is CASSQSDYEQYF.